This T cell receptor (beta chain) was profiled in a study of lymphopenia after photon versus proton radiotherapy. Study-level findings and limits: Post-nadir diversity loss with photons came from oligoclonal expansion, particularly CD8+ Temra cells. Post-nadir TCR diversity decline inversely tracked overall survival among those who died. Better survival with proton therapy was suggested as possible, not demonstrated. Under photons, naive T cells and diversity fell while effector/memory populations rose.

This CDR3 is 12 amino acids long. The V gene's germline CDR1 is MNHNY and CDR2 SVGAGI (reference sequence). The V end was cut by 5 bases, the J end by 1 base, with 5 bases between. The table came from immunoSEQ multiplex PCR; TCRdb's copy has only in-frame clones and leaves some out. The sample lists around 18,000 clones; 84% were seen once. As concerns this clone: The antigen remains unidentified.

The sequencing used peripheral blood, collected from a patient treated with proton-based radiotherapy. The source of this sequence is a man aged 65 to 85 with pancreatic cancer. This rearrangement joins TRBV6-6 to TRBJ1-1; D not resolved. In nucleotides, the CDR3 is TGTGCCAGCAGTAAGAAGAACACTGAAGCTTTCTTT. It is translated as CASSKKNTEAFF.